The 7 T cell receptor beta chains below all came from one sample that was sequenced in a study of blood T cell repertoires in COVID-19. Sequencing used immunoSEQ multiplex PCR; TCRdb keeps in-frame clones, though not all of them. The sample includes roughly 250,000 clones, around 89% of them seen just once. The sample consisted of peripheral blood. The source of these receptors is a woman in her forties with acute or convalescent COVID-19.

DNA for the CDR3: TGTGCCAGCAGCCCATTGTCCGGGGGGGGCCTGCTAGGTGAGCAGTACGTC. Amino acid sequence: CASSPLSGGGLLGEQYV. The chain uses TRBV7-8 and TRBJ2-7, with TRBD2 matching 8 bases. V was pared by 5 bases and J by 7 bases, with 19 bases of the junction left unmatched. This CDR3 spans 17 amino acids. Germline loops: CDR1 SGHVS, CDR2 FQNEAQ.

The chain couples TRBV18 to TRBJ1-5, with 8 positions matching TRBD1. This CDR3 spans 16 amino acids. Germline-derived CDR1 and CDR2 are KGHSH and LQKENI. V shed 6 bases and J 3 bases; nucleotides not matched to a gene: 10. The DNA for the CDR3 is TGTGCCAGCTCGCCAGACAGGGGCGCATTCAATCAGCCCCAGCATTTT. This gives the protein CASSPDRGAFNQPQHF. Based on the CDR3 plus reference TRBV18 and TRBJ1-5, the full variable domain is NAGVMQNPRHLVRRRGQEARLRCSPMKGHSHVYWYRQLPEEGLKFMVYLQKENIIDESGMPKERFSAEFPKEGPSILRIQQVVRGDSAAYFCASSPDRGAFNQPQHFGDGTRLSIL.

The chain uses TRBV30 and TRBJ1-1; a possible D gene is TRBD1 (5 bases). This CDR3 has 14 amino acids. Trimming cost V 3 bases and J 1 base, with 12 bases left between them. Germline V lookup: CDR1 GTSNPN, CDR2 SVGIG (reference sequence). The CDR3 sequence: CAWREGLRNTEAFF. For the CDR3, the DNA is TGTGCCTGGAGAGAGGGACTGAGGAACACTGAAGCTTTCTTT.

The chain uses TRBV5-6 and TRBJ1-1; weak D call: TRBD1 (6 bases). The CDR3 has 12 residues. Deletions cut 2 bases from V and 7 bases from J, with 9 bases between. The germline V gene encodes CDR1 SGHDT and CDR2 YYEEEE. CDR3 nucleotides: TGTGCCAGCAGCTTACAGGGTTTTGAAGCTTTCTTT. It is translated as CASSLQGFEAFF.

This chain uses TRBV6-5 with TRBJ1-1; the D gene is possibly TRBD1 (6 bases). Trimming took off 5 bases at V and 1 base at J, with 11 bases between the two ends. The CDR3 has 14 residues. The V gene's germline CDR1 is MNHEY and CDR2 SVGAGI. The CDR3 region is CASSRAGENTEAFF. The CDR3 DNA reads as TGTGCCAGCAGTCGCGCAGGGGAGAACACTGAAGCTTTCTTT.

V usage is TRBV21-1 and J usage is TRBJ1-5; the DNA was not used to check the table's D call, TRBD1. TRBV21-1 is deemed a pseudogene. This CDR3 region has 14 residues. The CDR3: CASSHDRGKQPQHF. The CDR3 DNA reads TGTGCCAGCAGCCATGACAGGGGGAAACAGCCCCAGCATTTT.

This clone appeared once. CDR3 residues: CASSQIGGGTGELFF. DNA of the CDR3: TGTGCCAGCAGTCAAATCGGGGGAGGGACCGGGGAGCTGTTTTTT. This chain uses TRBV27 with TRBJ2-2; TRBD2 matches 7 bases. The V and J ends lost 5 bases and 5 bases, in that order; junction bases with no gene match: 8. Germline CDR1 is MNHEY and CDR2 is SMNVEV (reference sequence). The CDR3 sequence is 15 residues long.